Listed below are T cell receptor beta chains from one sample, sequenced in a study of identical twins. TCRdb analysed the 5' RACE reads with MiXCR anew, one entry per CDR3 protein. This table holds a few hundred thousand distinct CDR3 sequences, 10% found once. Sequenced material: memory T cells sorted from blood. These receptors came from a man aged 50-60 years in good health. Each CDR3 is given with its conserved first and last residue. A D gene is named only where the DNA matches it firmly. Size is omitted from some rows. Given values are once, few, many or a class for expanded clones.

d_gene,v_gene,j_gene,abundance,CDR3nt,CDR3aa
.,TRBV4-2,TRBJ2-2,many,TGTGTCAGCAGCCAAAAAGGGAGACTTGCTAGCGAGACCGGGGAGCTGTTTTTT,CVSSQKGRLASETGELFF
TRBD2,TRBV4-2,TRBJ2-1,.,TGTGCCAGCAGCCAAGACCGGGAGGGACCAATGGAGCAGTTCTTC,CASSQDREGPMEQFF
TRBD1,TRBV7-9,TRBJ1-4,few,TGTGCCAGCACCATCCATCCTGGCAGGGGGTTTGAAAAACTGTTTTTT,CASTIHPGRGFEKLFF
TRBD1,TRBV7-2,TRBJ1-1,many,TGTGCCAGCAGCTTAGCACAGGGGGCTGAAGCTTTCTTT,CASSLAQGAEAFF
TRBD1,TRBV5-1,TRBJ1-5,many,TGCGCCAGCAGCGGAACCGGGACAGATAGCAATCAGCCCCAGCATTTT,CASSGTGTDSNQPQHF
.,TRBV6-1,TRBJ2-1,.,TGTGCCAGCACCCCGGAAGTTGGGTACAATGAGCAGTTCTTC,CASTPEVGYNEQFF
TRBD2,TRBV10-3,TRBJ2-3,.,TGTGCCATCAGGGATGATAGCGGGCGTTCCCCTGGCACAGATACGCAGTATTTT,CAIRDDSGRSPGTDTQYF
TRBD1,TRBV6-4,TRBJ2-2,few,TGTGCCAGCAGTGGACAGGGGAACACCGGGGAGCTGTTTTTT,CASSGQGNTGELFF
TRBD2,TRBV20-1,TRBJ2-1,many,TGCAGTGCTAGCGCCCAAAGACTAGCGGGAGGGCTCTCCTACAATGAGCAGTTCTTC,CSASAQRLAGGLSYNEQFF
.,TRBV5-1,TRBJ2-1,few,TGCGCCAGCAGCTTAGTTAGAGGAATTGACAATGAGCAGTTCTTC,CASSLVRGIDNEQFF
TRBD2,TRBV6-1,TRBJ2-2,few,TGTGCCAGCAGTCTGACTAGCGGTTGGAACACCGGGGAGCTGTTTTTT,CASSLTSGWNTGELFF
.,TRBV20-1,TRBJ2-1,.,TGCAGTGCTAGGGCTTTCGATGAGCAGTTCTTC,CSARAFDEQFF
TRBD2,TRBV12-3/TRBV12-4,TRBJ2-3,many,TGTGCCAGCATGTCGCGGGGGGCAGATACGCAGTATTTT,CASMSRGADTQYF
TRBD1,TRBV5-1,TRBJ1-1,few,TGCGCCAGCAGCCGAGGGACAGGGGCCCAGAACACTGAAGCTTTCTTT,CASSRGTGAQNTEAFF
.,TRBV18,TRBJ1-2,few,TGTGCCAGCTCAGATAACGGCTATGGCTACACCTTC,CASSDNGYGYTF
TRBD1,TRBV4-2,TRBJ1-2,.,TGTGCCAGCAGCCGGAATCAGGGGGATGGCTACACCTTC,CASSRNQGDGYTF
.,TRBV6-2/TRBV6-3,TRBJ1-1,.,TGTGCCAGCAGCAAAAGAGGGACCAACACTGAAGCTTTCTTT,CASSKRGTNTEAFF
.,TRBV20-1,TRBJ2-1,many,TGCAGTGCTAGAGACGTAGGCGGGTCCTACAATGAGCAGTTCTTC,CSARDVGGSYNEQFF
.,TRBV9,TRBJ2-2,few,TGTGCCAGCAGCGTAGAAATGGGTGCCGGGGAGCTGTTTTTT,CASSVEMGAGELFF
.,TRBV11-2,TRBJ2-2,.,TGTGCCAGCAGATTGATCAGGGGAGCGAACACCGGGGAGCTGTTTTTT,CASRLIRGANTGELFF
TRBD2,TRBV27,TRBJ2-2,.,TGTGCCAGCAGTTTTCTATCGAGCGGGGGGCCCACCGGGGAGCTGTTTTTT,CASSFLSSGGPTGELFF
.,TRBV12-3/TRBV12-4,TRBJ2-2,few,TGTGCCAGCACATGGTGGAACACCGGGGAGCTGTTTTTT,CASTWWNTGELFF
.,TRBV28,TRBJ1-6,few,TGTGCCAGCAGTTTAGGGGCAGCGACTGCGAATTCACCCCTCCACTTT,CASSLGAATANSPLHF
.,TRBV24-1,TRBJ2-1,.,TGTGCCACTCAAAACTACAATGAGCAGTTCTTC,CATQNYNEQFF
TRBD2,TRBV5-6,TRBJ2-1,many,TGTGCCAGCAGCTTGCTTGGCGGGGGGGCCGTATCCTACAATGAGCAGTTCTTC,CASSLLGGGAVSYNEQFF
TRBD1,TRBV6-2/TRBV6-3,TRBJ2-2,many,TGTGCCAGCAGGCGTCAACAGGGGGCGCGCTCCGGGGAGCTGTTTTTT,CASRRQQGARSGELFF
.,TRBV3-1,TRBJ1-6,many,TGTGCCAGCAGCCAAGAAATGGGAAAGGGTTCACCCCTCCACTTT,CASSQEMGKGSPLHF
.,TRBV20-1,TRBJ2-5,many,TGCAGTGCTTTATTCCCCCTCTTGGGGGACCGAAGTCAAGAGACCCAGTACTTC,CSALFPLLGDRSQETQYF
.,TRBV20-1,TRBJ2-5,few,TGCAGTGTTACGGGGGCCTACCAAGAGACCCAGTACTTC,CSVTGAYQETQYF
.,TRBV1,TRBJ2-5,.,TGCACCAGCAGCCAAGACTGGAACGGGGGGGCCCGGGAGACCCAGTACTTC,CTSSQDWNGGARETQYF
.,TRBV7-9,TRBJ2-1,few,TGTGCCAGCAGCTCACGTGGACAGCCGAACTCCTACAATGAGCAGTTCTTC,CASSSRGQPNSYNEQFF